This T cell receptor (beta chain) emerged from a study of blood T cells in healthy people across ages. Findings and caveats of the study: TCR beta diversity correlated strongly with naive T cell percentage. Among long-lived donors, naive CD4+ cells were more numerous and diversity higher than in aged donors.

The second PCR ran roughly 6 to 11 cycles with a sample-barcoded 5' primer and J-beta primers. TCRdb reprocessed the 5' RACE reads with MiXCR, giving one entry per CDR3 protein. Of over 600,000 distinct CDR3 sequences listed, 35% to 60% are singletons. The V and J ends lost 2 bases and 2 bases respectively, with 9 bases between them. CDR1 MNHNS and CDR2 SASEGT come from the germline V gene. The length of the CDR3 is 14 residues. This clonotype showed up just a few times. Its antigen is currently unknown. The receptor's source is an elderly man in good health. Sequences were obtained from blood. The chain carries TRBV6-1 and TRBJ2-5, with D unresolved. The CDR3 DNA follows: TGTGCCAGCAGTGAAAACTTCGTACAAGAGACCCAGTACTTC. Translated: CASSENFVQETQYF.